Shown below are 20 T cell receptor beta chains from a single sample sequenced in a study of T-cell reconstitution after alpha-beta-depleted transplantation in children. A library of TCRbeta sequences, prepared with unique molecular identifiers, was generated. TCRdb reanalysed the PCR reads using MiXCR and keeps one entry per CDR3 protein. The table lists around 600,000 distinct CDR3 sequences, more than 20% of them singletons, with roughly 13% in the top ten. Sequencing was performed on PBMCs, mostly from graft donor cells, taken 360 days after TCRalphabeta/CD19-depleted stem cell transplant. These TCRs come from a boy under two years old who had a stem cell transplant for acute myeloid leukemia, so the T cells may come from the graft donor.

The chain recombines TRBV6-1 with TRBJ2-7; D is tentatively TRBD1 or TRBD2 (5 bases each). The V gene lost 4 bases and the J gene lost 5 bases, with 12 bases spanning the gap. The CDR3 contains 13 residues. Germline CDR1 reads MNHNS; CDR2 reads SASEGT. CDR3 region: CASSVAGSNEQYV. In DNA, the CDR3 is TGTGCCAGCAGTGTTGCAGGGAGTAACGAGCAGTACGTC.

This clonotype has a handful of counts. The V call is TRBV12-3 or TRBV12-4, the J call TRBJ2-1, with TRBD1 identical over 9 bases. Unmatched junction bases numbered 6, after V lost 1 base and J lost 5 bases. This CDR3 comprises 16 residues. The CDR3 region is CASSLEGWTGDNEQFF. CDR3 bases: TGTGCCAGCAGTTTAGAGGGCTGGACAGGGGACAATGAGCAGTTCTTC.

The chain recombines TRBV4-1 with TRBJ2-2; D remains ambiguous. The CDR3 is 14 amino acids. Germline CDR1 MGHRA, CDR2 YSYEKL. Trimming took off 5 bases at V and 6 bases at J, with 13 bases between the two ends. CDR3 amino acids: CASSAIGSAGELFF. The CDR3 coding sequence is TGCGCCAGCAGCGCCATTGGGTCAGCCGGGGAGCTGTTTTTT.

The chain recombines TRBV6-1 with TRBJ2-5, with 10 bases aligning to TRBD1. With V trimmed by 6 bases and J by 3 bases, 1 base remained unmatched. The V gene's germline CDR1 is MNHNS and CDR2 SASEGT. There are 13 residues in the CDR3. CDR3 nucleotide sequence: TGTGCCAGCAGGGGACAGGGGAAAGAGACCCAGTACTTC. This translates into CASRGQGKETQYF.

The rearrangement uses TRBV6-5 and TRBJ2-3, with TRBD2 matching 8 bases. J lost 6 bases, V lost 7 bases, and 9 bases had no gene match. CDR3 size: 14 residues. Germline-derived CDR1 and CDR2 are MNHEY and SVGAGI. CDR3 sequence: CASNFGGAGDTQYF. The CDR3 coding sequence is TGTGCCAGCAACTTCGGGGGGGCGGGCGATACGCAGTATTTT.

This clonotype was counted a few times. The rearrangement joins TRBV12-5 to TRBJ1-2; tentative D call: TRBD1 (6 bases). The CDR3 length is 19 residues. The V gene's germline CDR1 is LGHNT and CDR2 FRNRAP. V dropped 6 bases and J dropped 0 bases, with 26 bases sitting between them. CDR3 amino acids: CASGQGGGMGYQSNYGYTF. The CDR3 DNA reads as TGTGCTAGTGGCCAAGGGGGGGGGATGGGCTACCAATCTAACTATGGCTACACCTTC.

The CDR3 protein is CASSFRSRQIRTGELFF. The CDR3 DNA reads as TGTGCCAGCAGCTTCCGTTCGAGACAGATCAGAACCGGGGAGCTGTTTTTT. The gene calls are TRBV5-5 and TRBJ2-2, with D possibly TRBD1 on 5 matching bases. Germline lookup yields CDR1 SGHKS and CDR2 YYEKEE (reference sequence). V shed 2 bases and J shed 5 bases, with 19 bases lying between them. The CDR3 is 17 residues long. Full variable domain (rest looked up from reference TRBV5-5 and TRBJ2-2): DAGVTQSPTHLIKTRGQQVTLRCSPISGHKSVSWYQQVLGQGPQFIFQYYEKEERGRGNFPDRFSARQFPNYSSELNVNALLLGDSALYLCASSFRSRQIRTGELFFGEGSRLTVL.

This clonotype was seen at least ten times. This chain uses TRBV20-1 with TRBJ2-3; tentatively, D is TRBD1 or TRBD2 (6 bases each). Germline CDR1 is DFQATT and CDR2 is SNEGSKA (reference sequence). The CDR3 length is 15 residues. V was cut by 8 bases and J by 0 bases, with 18 bases left in between. In nucleotides, the CDR3 is TGCAGTTCCGACGGGGGCCGGGGGAGCACAGATACGCAGTATTTT. Its protein is CSSDGGRGSTDTQYF.

The gene calls are TRBV25-1 and TRBJ2-2; perhaps TRBD2 as D (6 bases). The CDR3 has 11 residues. Germline-derived CDR1 and CDR2 are MGHDK and SYGVNS. CDR3 sequence: CAIGGTGELFF. The CDR3 bases are TGTGCTATAGGAGGGACCGGGGAGCTGTTTTTT.

Many counts were recorded for this clonotype. This rearrangement joins TRBV7-2 to TRBJ2-1; 13 nucleotides match TRBD2. Germline assignment: CDR1 SGHTA and CDR2 FQGNSA. J was trimmed by 3 bases and V by 7 bases; bases with no gene match: 6. This CDR3 contains 16 residues. The CDR3 region has the DNA TGTGCCAGCACCCGGGGACTAGCGGGGATCTACAATGAGCAGTTCTTC. Amino acid sequence: CASTRGLAGIYNEQFF.

The rearrangement links TRBV10-3 to TRBJ1-6; D is perhaps TRBD1 (5 bases). The length of the CDR3 is 19 residues. The V and J ends lost 3 bases and 5 bases respectively, with 23 bases between them. CDR1 is ENHRY and CDR2 is SYGVKD in the germline V gene. CDR3 bases: TGTGCCATCAGTGACCCCCGGGACGGACCCGATTTCAATAATTCACCCCTCCACTTT. It codes for CAISDPRDGPDFNNSPLHF.

The sample holds many counts of this clonotype. CDR3 protein: CATSDPYSADNYGYTF. As DNA, the CDR3 is TGTGCCACCAGTGATCCCTACAGCGCCGATAACTATGGCTACACCTTC. The chain employs TRBV24-1 and TRBJ1-2; no clear D. V was trimmed by 3 bases and J by 1 base, leaving 14 bases between them. Per germline, CDR1 KGHDR and CDR2 SFDVKD. The CDR3 extends over 16 amino acids.

This clonotype was observed a handful of times. The rearrangement links TRBV12-3 or TRBV12-4 to TRBJ2-1; D call uncertain. V was cut by 6 bases and J by 8 bases, with 14 bases left in between. The CDR3 contains 13 residues. In nucleotides, the CDR3 is TGTGCCAGCAGCCCAAGCTATGTCGATGAGCAGTTCTTC. Translating gives CASSPSYVDEQFF.

This clonotype was observed a few times. This rearrangement joins TRBV20-1 to TRBJ2-7; D assignment may be TRBD1 or TRBD2 (7 bases each). Deletions cut 6 bases from V and 0 bases from J, with 15 bases between. The CDR3 runs 14 residues. Germline CDR1 reads DFQATT; CDR2 reads SNEGSKA (reference sequence). CDR3 residues: CSARGGKDSYEQYV. Written as DNA, the CDR3 is TGCAGTGCCAGGGGGGGGAAAGACTCCTACGAGCAGTACGTC.

This clonotype was picked up many times. The rearrangement joins TRBV12-3 or TRBV12-4 to TRBJ2-1, with 8 bases fitting TRBD2. The CDR3 totals 15 residues. V shed 2 bases, J shed 6 bases, and the junction held 6 bases outside the gene matches. The CDR3 nucleotides read TGTGCCAGCAGTTTATCCGGGACTAGTCTCAATGAGCAGTTCTTC. As protein: CASSLSGTSLNEQFF.

On this clonotype: A much larger clone is a single base away; this may be a read error. The chain couples TRBV6-5 to TRBJ2-1, with D unclear. The CDR3 has 8 amino acids. Germline CDR1 and CDR2: MNHEY and SVGAGI. The CDR3 nucleotides are TGTCCCAGCAGACGGCAGTTCTTC. Translating gives CPSRRQFF.

The J gene is TRBJ2-7, the V gene TRBV20-1; D is undetermined. The germline gives CDR1 DFQATT, CDR2 SNEGSKA (reference sequence). V gave up 8 bases and J gave up 2 bases, with 13 bases separating them. This CDR3 has 12 residues. The CDR3 DNA reads TGCAGTCCCCAGGTCAGACCCTACGAGCAGTACGTC. Its protein is CSPQVRPYEQYV.

This clonotype was counted only a few times. The chain joins TRBV20-1 to TRBJ2-1; D is perhaps TRBD1 (6 bases). Germline CDR1 and CDR2: DFQATT and SNEGSKA (reference sequence). V shed 7 bases and J shed 0 bases, with 25 bases lying between them. This CDR3 has 18 amino acids. CDR3 in amino acids: CSVPNRSRGKGSYNEQFF. The CDR3 DNA sequence: TGCAGTGTTCCCAACCGGAGTAGGGGGAAAGGCTCCTACAATGAGCAGTTCTTC.

The CDR3: CSARQASNEKLFF. The CDR3 coding sequence is TGCAGTGCTAGACAGGCGTCTAATGAAAAACTGTTTTTT. The chain employs TRBV20-1 and TRBJ1-4; D not certain. Deletions cut 2 bases from V and 3 bases from J, with 7 bases between. CDR1 and CDR2 (germline): DFQATT, SNEGSKA (reference sequence). The CDR3 spans 13 residues.

This rearrangement joins TRBV20-1 to TRBJ1-2; TRBD1 might be the D (5 bases). Deletions cut 5 bases from V and 3 bases from J, with 10 bases between. Germline-derived CDR1 and CDR2 are DFQATT and SNEGSKA (reference sequence). The CDR3 has 12 residues. The CDR3, as DNA: TGCAGTGCTCCCCAGGGCCACTATGGCTACACCTTC. As protein: CSAPQGHYGYTF.